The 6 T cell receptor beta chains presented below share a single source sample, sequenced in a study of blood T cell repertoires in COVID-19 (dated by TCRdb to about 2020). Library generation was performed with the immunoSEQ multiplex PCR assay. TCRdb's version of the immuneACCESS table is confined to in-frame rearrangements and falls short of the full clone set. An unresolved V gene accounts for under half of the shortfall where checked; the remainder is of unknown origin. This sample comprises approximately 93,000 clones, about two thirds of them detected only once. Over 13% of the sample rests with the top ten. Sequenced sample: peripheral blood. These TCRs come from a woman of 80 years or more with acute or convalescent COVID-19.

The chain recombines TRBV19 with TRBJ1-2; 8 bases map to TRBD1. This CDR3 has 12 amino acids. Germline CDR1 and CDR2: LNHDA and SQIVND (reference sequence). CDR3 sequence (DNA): TGTCCGAACGGGCAGGGGGCTTATGGCTACACCTTC. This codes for CPNGQGAYGYTF.

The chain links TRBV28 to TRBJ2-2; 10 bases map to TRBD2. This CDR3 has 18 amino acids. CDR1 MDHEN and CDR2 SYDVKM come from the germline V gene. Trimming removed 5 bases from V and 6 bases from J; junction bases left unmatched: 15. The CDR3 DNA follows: TGTGCCAGCAGTAAGGGTAGGGTAGCGGGGGGCCCGTCCGGGGAGCTGTTTTTT. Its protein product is CASSKGRVAGGPSGELFF.

The DNA of the CDR3 is TGTGCCAGCTCACTTGGGACTAGCGGGGTACAAGAGACCCAGTACTTC. Translating it yields CASSLGTSGVQETQYF. J is TRBJ2-5 and V is TRBV18, with TRBD2 matching 13 bases. CDR1 and CDR2 (germline): KGHSH, LQKENI. V was clipped by 4 bases and J by 2 bases; unmatched bases: 4. CDR3 length equals 16 residues.

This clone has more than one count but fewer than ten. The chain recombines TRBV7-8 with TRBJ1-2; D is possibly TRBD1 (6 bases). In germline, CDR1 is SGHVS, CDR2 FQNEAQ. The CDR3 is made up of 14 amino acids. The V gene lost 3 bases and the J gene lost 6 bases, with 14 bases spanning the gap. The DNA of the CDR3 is TGTGCCAGCAGCTTCTTCTCGGACAGCCATGGCTACACCTTC. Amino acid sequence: CASSFFSDSHGYTF.

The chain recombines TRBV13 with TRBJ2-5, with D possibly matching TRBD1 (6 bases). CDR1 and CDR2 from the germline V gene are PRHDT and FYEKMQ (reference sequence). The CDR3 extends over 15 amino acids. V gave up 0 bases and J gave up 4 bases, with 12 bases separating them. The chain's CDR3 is CASSLGDRMGETQYF. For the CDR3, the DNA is TGTGCCAGCAGCTTAGGTGACAGGATGGGAGAGACCCAGTACTTC.

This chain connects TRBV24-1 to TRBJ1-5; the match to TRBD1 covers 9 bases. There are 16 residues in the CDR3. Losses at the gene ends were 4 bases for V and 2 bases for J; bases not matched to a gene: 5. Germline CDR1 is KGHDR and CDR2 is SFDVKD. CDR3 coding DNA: TGTGCCACCAGTGACCCACGGACAGGGGGCAATCAGCCCCAGCATTTT. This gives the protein CATSDPRTGGNQPQHF.